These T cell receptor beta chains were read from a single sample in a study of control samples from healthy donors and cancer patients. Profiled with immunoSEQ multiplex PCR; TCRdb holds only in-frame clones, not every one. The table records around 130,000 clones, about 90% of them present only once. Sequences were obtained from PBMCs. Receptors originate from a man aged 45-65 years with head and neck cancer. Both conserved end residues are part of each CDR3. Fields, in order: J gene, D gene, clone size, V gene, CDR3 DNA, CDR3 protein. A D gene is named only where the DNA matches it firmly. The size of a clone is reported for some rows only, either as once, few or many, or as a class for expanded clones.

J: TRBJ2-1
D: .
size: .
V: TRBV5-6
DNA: TGTGCCAGCAGCCAAAGGGGGGTTTCCGGGGTGGAGTTCTTC
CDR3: CASSQRGVSGVEFF

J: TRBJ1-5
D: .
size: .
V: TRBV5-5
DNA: TGTGCCAGCAGCTTGGACGGGTATAGCAATCAGCCCCAGCATTTT
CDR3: CASSLDGYSNQPQHF

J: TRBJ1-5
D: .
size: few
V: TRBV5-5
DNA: TGTGCCAGCAGCTTGGCCGGGCGTTATAATCAGCCCCAGCATTTT
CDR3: CASSLAGRYNQPQHF

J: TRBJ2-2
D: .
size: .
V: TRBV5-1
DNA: TGCGCCAGCAGCTTGGACAGGAGGCACACCGGGGAGCTGTTTTTT
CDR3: CASSLDRRHTGELFF

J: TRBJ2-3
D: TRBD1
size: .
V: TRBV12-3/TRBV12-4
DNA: TGTGCCAGCAGTACAGGGGGCACGCAGTATTTT
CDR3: CASSTGGTQYF

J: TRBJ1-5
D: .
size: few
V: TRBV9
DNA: TGTGCCAGCAGTAGCGGAGGACCCCAGCATTTT
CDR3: CASSSGGPQHF

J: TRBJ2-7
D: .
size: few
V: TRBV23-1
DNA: TGCGCCAGCAATCCGAATGGGGGGCTGGATGGGGAGCAGTACTTC
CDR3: CASNPNGGLDGEQYF

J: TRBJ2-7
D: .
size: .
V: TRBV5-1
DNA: TGCGCCAGCAGCTTAAACCAGGATTCATACGAGCAGTACTTC
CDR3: CASSLNQDSYEQYF

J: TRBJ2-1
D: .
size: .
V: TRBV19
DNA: TGTGCCAGTAGTATTGGTGGAAATGCCTACAATGAGCAGTTCTTC
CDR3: CASSIGGNAYNEQFF

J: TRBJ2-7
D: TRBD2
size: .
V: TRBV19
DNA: TGTGCCAGTAGCGGACTAGCGGACGTCTCCTACGAGCAGTACTTC
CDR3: CASSGLADVSYEQYF

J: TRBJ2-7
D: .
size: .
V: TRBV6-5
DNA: TGTGCCAGCAGCCTACGGTCCGAGCAGTACTTC
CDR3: CASSLRSEQYF

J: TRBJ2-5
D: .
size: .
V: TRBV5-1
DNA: TGCGCCAGCAGCTTGGATTTCGGGGAAGAGACCCAGTACTTC
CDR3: CASSLDFGEETQYF

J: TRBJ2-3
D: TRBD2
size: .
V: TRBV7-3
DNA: TGTGCCAGCAGCTTTCTAGCGGGGTACACAGATACGCAGTATTTT
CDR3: CASSFLAGYTDTQYF

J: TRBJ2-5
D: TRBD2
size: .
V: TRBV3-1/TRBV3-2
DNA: TGTGCCAGCAGCCAACGTACGAGCGGGAGAGGAGAAGAGACCCAGTACTTC
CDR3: CASSQRTSGRGEETQYF

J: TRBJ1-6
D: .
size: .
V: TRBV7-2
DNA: TGTGCCAGCAGCTTAGGGGATGTGAGCTCCTATAATTCACCCCTCCACTTT
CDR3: CASSLGDVSSYNSPLHF

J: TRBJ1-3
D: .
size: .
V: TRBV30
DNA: TGTGCCTGGAGTAAGGAGTACTCTGGAAACACCATATATTTT
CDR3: CAWSKEYSGNTIYF

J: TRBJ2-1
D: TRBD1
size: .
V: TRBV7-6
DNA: TGTGCCAGCAGCTTAACCCCAGGGGGCGGCGATGAGCAGTTCTTC
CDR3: CASSLTPGGGDEQFF

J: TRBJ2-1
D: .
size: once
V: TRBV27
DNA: TGTGCCAGCAGTTTTATACAGGGATCCTACAATGAGCAGTTCTTC
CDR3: CASSFIQGSYNEQFF

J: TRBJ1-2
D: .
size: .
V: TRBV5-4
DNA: TGTGCCAGCAGCTTGGGGGTGGGACACCGGATCGGATTCTATGGCTACACCTTC
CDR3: CASSLGVGHRIGFYGYTF

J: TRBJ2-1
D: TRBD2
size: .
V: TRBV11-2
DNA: TGTGCCAGCAGTCATAGGGGCGGGGGTTACAATGAGCAGTTCTTC
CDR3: CASSHRGGGYNEQFF

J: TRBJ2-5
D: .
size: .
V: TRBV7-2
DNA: TGTGCCAGCGGGAACCGGGAGACCCAGTACTTC
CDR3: CASGNRETQYF

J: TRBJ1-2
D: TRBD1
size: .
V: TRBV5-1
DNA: TGCGCCAGCAGCACCGGACAGGGGGCTAACTATGGCTACACCTTC
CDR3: CASSTGQGANYGYTF

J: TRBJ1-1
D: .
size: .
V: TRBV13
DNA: TGTGCCAGCAGCCCTAGTCCACCTGAAGCTTTCTTT
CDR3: CASSPSPPEAFF

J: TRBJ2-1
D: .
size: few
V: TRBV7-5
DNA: TGTGTCAGAAGCTTATTGTGGACAAGTGGCTCCTACTACAATGAGCAGTTCTTC
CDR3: CVRSLLWTSGSYYNEQFF

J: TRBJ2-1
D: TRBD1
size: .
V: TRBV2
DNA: TGTGCCAGCAGTGCCGGGACAGGGGGCACTGAGCAGTTCTTC
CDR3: CASSAGTGGTEQFF

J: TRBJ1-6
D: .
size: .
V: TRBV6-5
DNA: TGTGCCAGCAGGGACGACAGGAATAATTCACCCCTCCACTTT
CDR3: CASRDDRNNSPLHF

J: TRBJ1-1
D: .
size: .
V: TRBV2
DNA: TGTGCCAGCAGTGAAGTTTCAGTAGAGAACACTGAAGCTTTCTTT
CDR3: CASSEVSVENTEAFF

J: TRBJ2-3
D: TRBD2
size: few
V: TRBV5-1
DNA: TGCGCCAGCAGCTTGGGACTAGCAACAGATACGCAGTATTTT
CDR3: CASSLGLATDTQYF

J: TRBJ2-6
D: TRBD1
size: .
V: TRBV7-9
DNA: TGTGCCAGCAGCCCAGTGGGACAGGGGGCGCAGGGGGCCAACGTCCTGACTTTC
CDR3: CASSPVGQGAQGANVLTF

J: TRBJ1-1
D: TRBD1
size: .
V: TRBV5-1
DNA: TGCGCCAGCAGCTGGGCCTTCCGGGACAGGGGTTTGGTGGACACTGAAGCTTTCTTT
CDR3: CASSWAFRDRGLVDTEAFF

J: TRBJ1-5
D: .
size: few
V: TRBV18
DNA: TGTGCCAGCTCACCGACGGGCAATCAGCCCCAGCATTTT
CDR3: CASSPTGNQPQHF

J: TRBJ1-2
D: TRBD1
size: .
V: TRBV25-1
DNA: TGTGCCAGCAGTGAATCTAGGACAGGGGGCCCGGGTAACGGCTACACCTTC
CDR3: CASSESRTGGPGNGYTF

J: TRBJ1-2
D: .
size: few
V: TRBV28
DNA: TGTGCCAGCACCCCGGGGGGGGGACTGCACTATGGCTACACCTTC
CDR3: CASTPGGGLHYGYTF

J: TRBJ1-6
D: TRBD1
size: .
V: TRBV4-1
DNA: TGCGCCAGCAGCCAAGATAGCCGACAGGGAGGGAGAAGATCACCCCTCCACTTT
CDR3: CASSQDSRQGGRRSPLHF

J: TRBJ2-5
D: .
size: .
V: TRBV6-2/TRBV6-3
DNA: TGTGCCAGCAGTCCGAGGAGGGGAGAGACCCAGTACTTC
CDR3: CASSPRRGETQYF

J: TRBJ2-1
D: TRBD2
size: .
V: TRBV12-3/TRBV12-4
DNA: TGTGCCAGCAGTTTAGGCGGGAGCCTGTTCTTC
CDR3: CASSLGGSLFF

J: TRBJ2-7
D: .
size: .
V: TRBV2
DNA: TGTGCCAGCAGTCCAGTCACAAGGATACAAGGCTACGAGCAGTACTTC
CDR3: CASSPVTRIQGYEQYF

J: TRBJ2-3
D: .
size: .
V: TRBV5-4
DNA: TGTGCCAGCAGCTCATCCACAGATACGCAGTATTTT
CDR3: CASSSSTDTQYF

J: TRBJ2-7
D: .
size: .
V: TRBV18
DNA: TGTGCCAGCTCACCCCCGGGGTACGAGCAGTACTTC
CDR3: CASSPPGYEQYF

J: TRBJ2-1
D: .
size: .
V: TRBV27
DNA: TGTGCCAGCAGTTTTGGCCGAGACAATGAGCAGTTCTTC
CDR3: CASSFGRDNEQFF

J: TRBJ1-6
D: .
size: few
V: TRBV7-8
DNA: TGTGCCAGCAGCTTAGTATGGTCGACAGGAGCGAATAATTCACCCCTCCACTTT
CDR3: CASSLVWSTGANNSPLHF

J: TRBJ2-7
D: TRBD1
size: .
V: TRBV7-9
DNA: TGTGCCAGCAGCATGGGACAGGGAATCTCCTACGAGCAGTACTTC
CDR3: CASSMGQGISYEQYF

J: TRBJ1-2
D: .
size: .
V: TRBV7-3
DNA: TGTGCCAGCAGCTTAACCGGTGGGGGAGTGATAGGCTACACCTTC
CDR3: CASSLTGGGVIGYTF

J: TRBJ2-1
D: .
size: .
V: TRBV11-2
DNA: TGTGCCAGCAGCCCCGTCCAGGGCGGTGAGCAGTTCTTC
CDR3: CASSPVQGGEQFF

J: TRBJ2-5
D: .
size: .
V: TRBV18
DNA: TGTGCCAGCTCACCCAAACAGGGTTCCCAAGAGACCCAGTACTTC
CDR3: CASSPKQGSQETQYF

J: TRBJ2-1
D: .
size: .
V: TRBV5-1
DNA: TGCGCCAGCAGCTTGGCCTTAGCTGAGAATGAGCAGTTCTTC
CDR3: CASSLALAENEQFF

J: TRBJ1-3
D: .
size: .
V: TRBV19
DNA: TGTGCCAGTAGTAGAATACAGAGCTCTGGAAACACCATATATTTT
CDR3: CASSRIQSSGNTIYF

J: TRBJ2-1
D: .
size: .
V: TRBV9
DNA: TGTGCCAGCAGCGTAAAGCGAGGGAATGAGCAGTTCTTC
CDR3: CASSVKRGNEQFF

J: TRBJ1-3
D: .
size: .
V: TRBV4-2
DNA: TGTGCCAGCAGCCAAGAAGTGAGGGGGGGAACCTCTGGAAACACCATATATTTT
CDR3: CASSQEVRGGTSGNTIYF

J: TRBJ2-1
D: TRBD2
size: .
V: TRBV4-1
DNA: TGCGCCAGCAGCCACCCCGGGACTAGCGGGAGTAATGAGCAGTTCTTC
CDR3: CASSHPGTSGSNEQFF